The rows below give T cell receptor beta chains drawn from one sample of a study of blood T cell repertoires in COVID-19. Generated by immunoSEQ multiplex PCR, the TCRdb table keeps only in-frame clones and is missing some. Among 150,000 to 200,000 clones, approximately 73% were seen once, and the ten largest hold about a sixth. Sequencing input: PBMCs or T cells enriched from blood (not recorded which). These receptors came from a woman in her 50s with acute COVID-19. CDR3s include the opening cysteine and the closing phenylalanine or tryptophan. The D gene is left open where the match is weak. Rows give clone size only sometimes, using once, few, many, or a class for an expanded clone.

>TRBV12-3/TRBV12-4|few|TRBD1|TRBJ1-6
CASRDTGGSPLHF
TGTGCCAGCAGAGATACAGGGGGTTCACCCCTCCACTTT
>TRBV6-5|-|-|TRBJ1-5
CASSYTKQGNQPQHF
TGTGCCAGCAGTTACACGAAACAGGGAAATCAGCCCCAGCATTTT
>TRBV15|-|-|TRBJ2-3
CATSDRPGSITDTQYF
TGTGCCACCAGCGACCGACCGGGTAGTATCACAGATACGCAGTATTTT
>TRBV29-1|-|TRBD1|TRBJ1-1
CSVPGTGPTEAFF
TGCAGCGTTCCCGGGACAGGGCCCACTGAAGCTTTCTTT
>TRBV24-1|few|-|TRBJ2-3
CATSKTGPGTDTQYF
TGTGCCACCAGCAAGACAGGACCCGGCACAGATACGCAGTATTTT
>TRBV7-9|-|TRBD2|TRBJ2-3
CASSFSGRPGTQYF
TGTGCCAGCAGCTTTAGCGGGAGGCCCGGTACGCAGTATTTT
>TRBV11-2|-|-|TRBJ1-5
CASSLGSPNQPQHF
TGTGCCAGCAGCTTAGGCAGTCCTAATCAGCCCCAGCATTTT
>TRBV5-4|-|TRBD1|TRBJ1-2
CASSLGQGFVNYGYTF
TGTGCCAGCAGCTTGGGACAGGGTTTCGTTAACTATGGCTACACCTTC
>TRBV5-1|-|-|TRBJ1-5
CASKPGQGNQPQHF
TGCGCCAGCAAGCCGGGACAAGGAAACCAGCCCCAGCATTTT
>TRBV3-1/TRBV3-2|few|-|TRBJ1-1
CASRPTPAVEAFF
TGTGCCAGCAGGCCTACCCCTGCGGTTGAAGCTTTCTTT